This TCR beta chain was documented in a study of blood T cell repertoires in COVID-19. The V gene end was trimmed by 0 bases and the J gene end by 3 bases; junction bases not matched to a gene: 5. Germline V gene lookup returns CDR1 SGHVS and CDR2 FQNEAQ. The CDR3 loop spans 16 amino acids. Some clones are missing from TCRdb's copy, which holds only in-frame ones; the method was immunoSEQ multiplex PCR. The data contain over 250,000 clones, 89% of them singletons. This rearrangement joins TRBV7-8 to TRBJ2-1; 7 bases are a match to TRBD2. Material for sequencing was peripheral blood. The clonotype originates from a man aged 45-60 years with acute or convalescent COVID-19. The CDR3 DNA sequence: TGTGCCAGCAGCTTAGCGCCAGCGGGGCTCTACAATGAGCAGTTCTTC. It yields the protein CASSLAPAGLYNEQFF.